These T cell receptor beta chains were read from a single sample in a study of shared clonotypes between healthy human individuals. Sequencing was performed with immunoSEQ multiplex PCR; in TCRdb, only in-frame clones are kept and a portion is missing. Among 2 million to 2.5 million clones, 95% were seen once, and the ten largest hold roughly 0.13%. Source material: naive CD4+ T cells sorted from blood. These receptor sequences come from a young man in good health. CDR3s include the opening cysteine and the closing phenylalanine or tryptophan. A D gene is named only where the DNA matches it firmly. Size is omitted from some rows. Given values are once, few, many or a class for expanded clones.

j_gene	d_gene	abundance	v_gene	CDR3nt	CDR3aa
TRBJ1-4	.	.	TRBV25-1	TGTGCCAGCAGTAAGACAGGCGGGGTGCATGAAAAACTGTTTTTT	CASSKTGGVHEKLFF
TRBJ1-6	.	.	TRBV13	TGTGCCAGCAGCCCGGACAGATTTTCACCCCTCCACTTT	CASSPDRFSPLHF
TRBJ1-2	.	.	TRBV6-5	TGTGCCAGCAGTCCCCGACAGGATAGGAGCTATGGCTACACCTTC	CASSPRQDRSYGYTF
TRBJ1-2	.	.	TRBV6-5	TGTGCCAGCAGCCGGGCGGGTAATGGCTACACCTTC	CASSRAGNGYTF
TRBJ2-3	TRBD2	.	TRBV5-1	TGCGCCAGCAGCCTAAGACTAGCGGGAGGGGGGAACACAGATACGCAGTATTTT	CASSLRLAGGGNTDTQYF
TRBJ1-6	.	.	TRBV7-8	TGTGCCAGCAGCCCGGGATATCCGAGCTCCTATAATTCACCCCTCCACTTT	CASSPGYPSSYNSPLHF
TRBJ1-4	.	.	TRBV30	TGTGCCTGGAATGGGAGAAAGGATGAAAAACTGTTTTTT	CAWNGRKDEKLFF
TRBJ2-3	.	once	TRBV10-3	TGTGCCATCACTGGCGGGGAAGGGATTAGCACAGATACGCAGTATTTT	CAITGGEGISTDTQYF
TRBJ2-2	TRBD1	.	TRBV7-3	TGTGCCAGCCAAAGGGACAGGAACACCGGGGAGCTGTTTTTT	CASQRDRNTGELFF
TRBJ1-6	.	.	TRBV30	TGTGCCTGGAGTGTAGGGCAGAAGAACTCACCCCTCCACTTT	CAWSVGQKNSPLHF
TRBJ1-1	.	.	TRBV6-5	TGTGCCAGCAGTTCCGCTAGGCAGAGGGGGAACACTGAAGCTTTCTTT	CASSSARQRGNTEAFF
TRBJ1-1	TRBD1	.	TRBV5-1	TGCGCCAGCCGACGACAGGGGGAGATGAACACTGAAGCTTTCTTT	CASRRQGEMNTEAFF
TRBJ2-5	.	.	TRBV28	TGTGCCAGCAGTTTAGGGACCCAAGAGACCCAGTACTTC	CASSLGTQETQYF
TRBJ2-3	.	once	TRBV2	TGTGCCAGCTCAAGACGGGAGTCTAGCACAGATACGCAGTATTTT	CASSRRESSTDTQYF
TRBJ2-5	.	.	TRBV30	TGTGCCTGGAGTAGACGGGGAGGCGGGGAAGAGACCCAGTACTTC	CAWSRRGGGEETQYF
TRBJ2-2	.	once	TRBV21-1	TGTGCCAGCAGCAAGGGGGAAGGAAAGAACACCGGGGAGCTGTTTTTT	CASSKGEGKNTGELFF
TRBJ1-1	.	.	TRBV29-1	TGCAGCGTTGAAATTTCATGGGACACTGAAGCTTTCTTT	CSVEISWDTEAFF
TRBJ1-2	TRBD1	.	TRBV25-1	TGTGCCAGCCGGGACAGGGATGTGTATGGCTACACCTTC	CASRDRDVYGYTF
TRBJ2-3	.	.	TRBV5-1	TGCGCCAGCAGCTTGGGGGGGCGCACAGATACGCAGTATTTT	CASSLGGRTDTQYF
TRBJ2-7	.	once	TRBV5-5	TGTGCCAGCAGTTTCGGGGGGCTGACCTACGAGCAGTACTTC	CASSFGGLTYEQYF
TRBJ2-3	.	.	TRBV5-4	TGTGCCAGCAGTCCGTCGAGCGTCTATCTTGATACGCAGTATTTT	CASSPSSVYLDTQYF
TRBJ1-6	TRBD1	once	TRBV27	TGTGCCAGCAGTTTTACGACAGGGAATTTCTATAATTCACCCCTCCACTTT	CASSFTTGNFYNSPLHF
TRBJ1-4	.	.	TRBV29-1	TGCAGCGTTCGCCCAGGGCTGGGTGAAAAACTGTTTTTT	CSVRPGLGEKLFF
TRBJ2-7	TRBD2	.	TRBV7-2	TGTGCCAGCAGCTTAGTCCGGGCTAGCGGGAGTGAGTCCTACGAGCAGTACTTC	CASSLVRASGSESYEQYF
TRBJ2-1	TRBD1	.	TRBV5-1	TGCGCCAGCAGCTTAGAGACAGGGGGCTTCAATGAGCAGTTCTTC	CASSLETGGFNEQFF
TRBJ1-4	.	.	TRBV6-1	TGTGCCAGCAGCGCCCGTGGAGGGGGGACTGAAAAACTGTTTTTT	CASSARGGGTEKLFF
TRBJ2-7	TRBD1	.	TRBV5-5	TGTGCCAGCAGCAAGTCCGGGACAGGGGCCCCCTACGAGCAGTACTTC	CASSKSGTGAPYEQYF
TRBJ2-5	TRBD2	once	TRBV6-5	TGTGCCAGCCACAAGCGGGAGGGGTTGCGGGAGACCCAGTACTTC	CASHKREGLRETQYF
TRBJ2-1	TRBD2	.	TRBV5-8	TGTGCCAGCAGCTTAACCACTAGCGGGGGGACGCAGTTCTTC	CASSLTTSGGTQFF
TRBJ2-1	TRBD2	.	TRBV9	TGTGCCAGCAGCGCGACTAGCATGGGTGAGCAGTTCTTC	CASSATSMGEQFF
TRBJ2-7	TRBD2	.	TRBV9	TGTGCCAGCGGAGCGCTAGCGGAGAACCCCTACGAGCAGTACTTC	CASGALAENPYEQYF
TRBJ2-2	TRBD1	once	TRBV5-1	TGCGCCAGCAGCCCAGGGGGCCAGTACACCGGGGAGCTGTTTTTT	CASSPGGQYTGELFF
TRBJ2-3	TRBD1	.	TRBV10-3	TGTGCCATCGGGACAGGGCCTAGCACAGATACGCAGTATTTT	CAIGTGPSTDTQYF
TRBJ2-1	TRBD1	.	TRBV6-6	TGTGCCAGCAGTTACTCGACAGGGGGCAATGAGCAGTTCTTC	CASSYSTGGNEQFF
TRBJ2-5	.	.	TRBV6-5	TGTGCCAGCAGGGAGGGACAGAGGAACCAAGAGACCCAGTACTTC	CASREGQRNQETQYF
TRBJ2-5	TRBD2	.	TRBV9	TGTGCCAGCAGCGTAGCTGGCGGGGGGTGGGAGACCCAGTACTTC	CASSVAGGGWETQYF
TRBJ1-1	.	once	TRBV7-3	TGTGCCAGCAAGAGGGCTGCGAACACTGAAGCTTTCTTT	CASKRAANTEAFF
TRBJ2-7	.	.	TRBV10-3	TGTGCCATCAGTGAGTCCCCAGGCAACTCCTACGAGCAGTACTTC	CAISESPGNSYEQYF
TRBJ2-1	.	.	TRBV7-9	TGTGCCAGCAGCCCCCCTGGCCTGGCCTACAATGAGCAGTTCTTC	CASSPPGLAYNEQFF
TRBJ2-7	.	.	TRBV27	TGTGCCAGCAGTCCCGGTGGAGGTTTTGGCCGGTCGCAGTACTTC	CASSPGGGFGRSQYF
TRBJ2-3	.	.	TRBV6-6	TGTGCCAGCAGTAGGGAGTTGGCAGATACGCAGTATTTT	CASSRELADTQYF
TRBJ2-5	.	.	TRBV5-6	TGTGCCAGCAGCCCTCGAACCGGGAGCGGGCAACAGACCCAGTACTTC	CASSPRTGSGQQTQYF
TRBJ2-3	TRBD2	.	TRBV10-3	TGTGCCATCAGTGAGTCAGGACTAGCGGGAGGGTTCGGCACAGATACGCAGTATTTT	CAISESGLAGGFGTDTQYF
TRBJ2-7	.	.	TRBV28	TGTGCCAGCAATCAACTGGGGAAACTGTACTTC	CASNQLGKLYF
TRBJ2-7	.	.	TRBV11-2	TGTGCCAGCAGCCGCGGGGACTACGAGCAGTACTTC	CASSRGDYEQYF
TRBJ2-5	.	.	TRBV30	TGTGCCTGGAGTCGAAGTCACCAAGAGACCCAGTACTTC	CAWSRSHQETQYF
TRBJ2-3	.	.	TRBV5-1	TGCGCCAGCAGCTTGGGATCCACGGGCAGGCAACGAGATACGCAGTATTTT	CASSLGSTGRQRDTQYF
TRBJ2-3	TRBD1	.	TRBV10-3	TGTGCCATCAGTGAACGGGACAGGGGGCCAGATACGCAGTATTTT	CAISERDRGPDTQYF
TRBJ1-5	.	.	TRBV28	TGTGCCAGCAGCCCCGGGGGGCGGGGACGCAATCAGCCCCAGCATTTT	CASSPGGRGRNQPQHF
TRBJ2-3	.	.	TRBV12-5	TGTGCTAGTGGTCCATCGGCCAATACGCAGTATTTT	CASGPSANTQYF
TRBJ1-2	.	once	TRBV7-8	TGTGCCAGCAGCTTGGATTCTTGGGGTTCTGCTAACTATGGCTACACCTTC	CASSLDSWGSANYGYTF
TRBJ2-3	TRBD1	.	TRBV5-4	TGTGCCAGCAGCATGGACAGGGGGCTTGCAGATACGCAGTATTTT	CASSMDRGLADTQYF
TRBJ1-2	TRBD1	.	TRBV7-2	TGTGCCAGCAGCTTAAAGAGGAGTGACAGGGACTATGGCTACACCTTC	CASSLKRSDRDYGYTF
TRBJ1-1	.	.	TRBV19	TGTGCCAGTGTCCTTCGGGGCAATGCTGAAGCTTTCTTT	CASVLRGNAEAFF
TRBJ1-6	TRBD1	.	TRBV6-5	TGTGCCAGCAGCCCCAGGGGGTATAATTCACCCCTCCACTTT	CASSPRGYNSPLHF
TRBJ2-1	TRBD1	.	TRBV5-4	TGTGCCAGCAGCTCCATACAGGGGTATGAGCAGTTCTTC	CASSSIQGYEQFF
TRBJ2-1	TRBD2	.	TRBV7-2	TGTGCCAGCAGCTTAGTACGGCTAGCGGGAGTTGGGGTGGGTGAGCAGTTCTTC	CASSLVRLAGVGVGEQFF
TRBJ1-6	.	once	TRBV28	TGTGCCAGCAGCCTACCGGGGGCCCTCCACTTT	CASSLPGALHF
TRBJ2-3	.	.	TRBV25-1	TGTGCCAGCAGTTTGACGGGAGATACGCAGTATTTT	CASSLTGDTQYF